This T cell receptor (beta chain) came from a study of T cell responses to AZD1222 COVID-19 vaccine. Overall study findings and caveats: The repertoires were collected only after the peak T cell response. Mostly white British, mostly female donors; authors suggested clonal diversity may be underestimated. Baseline serostatus was positive in only five to seven AZD1222 recipients.

Concerning this clone itself: Its target is not known.

Clones were read by immunoSEQ multiplex PCR, and TCRdb kept only the in-frame ones, dropping some. The sample carries over 110,000 clones, about 92% recorded once. This clonotype originated in an adult who had recovered from COVID-19. The specimen comprised peripheral blood, sampled after recovery from COVID-19.

The CDR3 loop reads CASSFQRLNTEAFF. CDR3 in DNA: TGTGCCAGCAGCTTCCAACGTTTGAACACTGAAGCTTTCTTT. V and J are TRBV7-3 and TRBJ1-1; no clear D gene. This CDR3 contains 14 residues. Trimming pared 3 bases from V and 0 bases from J, leaving 8 bases between. Germline V CDR1 and CDR2: SGHTA, FQGTGA.